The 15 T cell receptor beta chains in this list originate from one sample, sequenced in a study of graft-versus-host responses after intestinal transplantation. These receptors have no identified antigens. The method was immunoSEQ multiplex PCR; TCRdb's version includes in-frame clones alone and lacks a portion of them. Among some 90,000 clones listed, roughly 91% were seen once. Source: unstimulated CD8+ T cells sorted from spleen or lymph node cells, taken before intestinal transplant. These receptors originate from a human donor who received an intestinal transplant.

The CDR3, as DNA: TGTGCCAGCAGTCTATGGGCGGGCTGGGACTATGGCTACACCTTC. Protein: CASSLWAGWDYGYTF. J is TRBJ1-2 and V is TRBV27, with D hard to call. Germline V gene sequence: CDR1 MNHEY, CDR2 SMNVEV (reference sequence). The CDR3 covers 15 residues. With 5 bases removed from V and 3 bases from J, the gap between germline ends came to 16 bases.

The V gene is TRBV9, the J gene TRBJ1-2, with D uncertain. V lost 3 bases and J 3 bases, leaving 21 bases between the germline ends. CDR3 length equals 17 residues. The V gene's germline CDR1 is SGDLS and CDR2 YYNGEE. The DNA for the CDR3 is TGTGCCAGCAGCGAGAGGGTGGTTGCAGGAGGCTACTATGGCTACACCTTC. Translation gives CASSERVVAGGYYGYTF.

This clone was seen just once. The CDR3 sequence is CASSPGTGYNYGYTF. CDR3 in DNA: TGTGCCAGCAGCCCCGGGACAGGGTATAACTATGGCTACACCTTC. This sequence joins TRBV7-2 and TRBJ1-2; 9 nucleotides match TRBD1. CDR3 length: 15 residues. The germline V gene encodes CDR1 SGHTA and CDR2 FQGNSA. J was trimmed by 1 base and V by 5 bases; bases with no gene match: 5.

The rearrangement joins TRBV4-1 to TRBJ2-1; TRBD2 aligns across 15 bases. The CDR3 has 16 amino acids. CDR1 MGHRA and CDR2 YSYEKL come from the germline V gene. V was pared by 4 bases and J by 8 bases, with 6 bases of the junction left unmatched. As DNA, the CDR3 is TGCGCCAGCAGCCGGGGACTAGCGGGGGGATCGGATGAGCAGTTCTTC. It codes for CASSRGLAGGSDEQFF.

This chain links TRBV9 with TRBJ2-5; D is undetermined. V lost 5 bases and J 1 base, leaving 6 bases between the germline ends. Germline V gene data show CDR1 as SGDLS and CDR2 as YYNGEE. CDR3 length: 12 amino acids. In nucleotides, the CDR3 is TGTGCCAGCAGTGACATCCAAGAGACCCAGTACTTC. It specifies CASSDIQETQYF.

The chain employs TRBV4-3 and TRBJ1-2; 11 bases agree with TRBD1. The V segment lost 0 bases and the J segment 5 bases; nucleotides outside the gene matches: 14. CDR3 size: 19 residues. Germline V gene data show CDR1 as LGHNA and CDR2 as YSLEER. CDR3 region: CASSQEYGQGASKEYGYTF. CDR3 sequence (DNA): TGCGCCAGCAGCCAAGAGTACGGACAGGGGGCAAGTAAGGAGTATGGCTACACCTTC.

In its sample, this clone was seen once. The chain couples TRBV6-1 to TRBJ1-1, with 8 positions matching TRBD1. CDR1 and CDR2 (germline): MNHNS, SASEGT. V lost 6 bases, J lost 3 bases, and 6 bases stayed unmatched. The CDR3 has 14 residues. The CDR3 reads CASRTTGADTEAFF. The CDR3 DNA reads TGTGCCAGCAGGACGACAGGGGCGGACACTGAAGCTTTCTTT.

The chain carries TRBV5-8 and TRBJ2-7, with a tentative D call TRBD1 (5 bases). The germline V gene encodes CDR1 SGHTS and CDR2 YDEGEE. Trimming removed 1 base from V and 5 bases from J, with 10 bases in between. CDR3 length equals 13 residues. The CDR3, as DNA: TGTGCCAGCAGCTTGAGGGGAAGTAACGAGCAGTACTTC. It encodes CASSLRGSNEQYF.

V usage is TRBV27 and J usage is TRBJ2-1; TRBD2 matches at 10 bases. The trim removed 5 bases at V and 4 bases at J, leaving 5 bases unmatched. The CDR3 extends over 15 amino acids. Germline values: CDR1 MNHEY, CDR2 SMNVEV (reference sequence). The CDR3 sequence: CASSPIAGGYNEQFF. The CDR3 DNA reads TGTGCCAGCAGTCCCATAGCGGGGGGATACAATGAGCAGTTCTTC.

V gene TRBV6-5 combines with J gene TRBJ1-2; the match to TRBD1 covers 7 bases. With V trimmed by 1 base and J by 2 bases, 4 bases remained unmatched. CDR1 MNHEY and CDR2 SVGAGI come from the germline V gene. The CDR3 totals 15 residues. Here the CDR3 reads CASSYYQGGNYGYTF. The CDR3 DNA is TGTGCCAGCAGTTACTACCAGGGGGGAAACTATGGCTACACCTTC.

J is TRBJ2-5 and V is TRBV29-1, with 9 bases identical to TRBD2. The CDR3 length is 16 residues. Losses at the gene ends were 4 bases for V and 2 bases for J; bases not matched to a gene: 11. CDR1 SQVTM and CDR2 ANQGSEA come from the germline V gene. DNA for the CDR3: TGCAGCGTTGTTGGAGTAGCGGGGGCGGGGCAAGAGACCCAGTACTTC. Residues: CSVVGVAGAGQETQYF. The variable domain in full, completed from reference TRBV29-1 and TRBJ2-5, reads SAVISQKPSRDICQRGTSLTIQCQVDSQVTMMFWYRQQPGQSLTLIATANQGSEATYESGFVIDKFPISRPNLTFSTLTVSNMSPEDSSIYLCSVVGVAGAGQETQYFGPGTRLLVL.

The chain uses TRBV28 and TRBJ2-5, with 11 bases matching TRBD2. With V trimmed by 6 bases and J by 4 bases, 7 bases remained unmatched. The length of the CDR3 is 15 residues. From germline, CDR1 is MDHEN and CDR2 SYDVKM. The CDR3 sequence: CASSASGRRGETQYF. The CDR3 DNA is TGTGCCAGCAGCGCTAGCGGGAGGAGGGGAGAGACCCAGTACTTC.

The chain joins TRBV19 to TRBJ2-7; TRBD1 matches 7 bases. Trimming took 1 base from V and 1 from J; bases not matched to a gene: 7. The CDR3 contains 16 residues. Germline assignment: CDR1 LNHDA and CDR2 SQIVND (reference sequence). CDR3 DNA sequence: TGTGCCAGTAGTATAGCCGTGACAGGGTGGTCCTACGAGCAGTACTTC. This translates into CASSIAVTGWSYEQYF.

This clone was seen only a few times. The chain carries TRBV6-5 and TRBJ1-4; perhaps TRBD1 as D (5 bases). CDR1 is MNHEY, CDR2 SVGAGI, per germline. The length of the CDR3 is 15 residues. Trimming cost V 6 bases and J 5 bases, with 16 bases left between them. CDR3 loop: CASRILTEKNEKLFF. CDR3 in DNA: TGTGCCAGCAGGATCCTGACAGAGAAAAATGAAAAACTGTTTTTT.

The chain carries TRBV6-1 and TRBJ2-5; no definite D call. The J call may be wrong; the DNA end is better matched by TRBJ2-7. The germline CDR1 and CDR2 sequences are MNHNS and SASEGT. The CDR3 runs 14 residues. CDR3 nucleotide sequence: TGTGCCAGCAGTGAAACACCTGGAGCCTACGAGCAGTACTTC. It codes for CASSETPGAYEQYF.